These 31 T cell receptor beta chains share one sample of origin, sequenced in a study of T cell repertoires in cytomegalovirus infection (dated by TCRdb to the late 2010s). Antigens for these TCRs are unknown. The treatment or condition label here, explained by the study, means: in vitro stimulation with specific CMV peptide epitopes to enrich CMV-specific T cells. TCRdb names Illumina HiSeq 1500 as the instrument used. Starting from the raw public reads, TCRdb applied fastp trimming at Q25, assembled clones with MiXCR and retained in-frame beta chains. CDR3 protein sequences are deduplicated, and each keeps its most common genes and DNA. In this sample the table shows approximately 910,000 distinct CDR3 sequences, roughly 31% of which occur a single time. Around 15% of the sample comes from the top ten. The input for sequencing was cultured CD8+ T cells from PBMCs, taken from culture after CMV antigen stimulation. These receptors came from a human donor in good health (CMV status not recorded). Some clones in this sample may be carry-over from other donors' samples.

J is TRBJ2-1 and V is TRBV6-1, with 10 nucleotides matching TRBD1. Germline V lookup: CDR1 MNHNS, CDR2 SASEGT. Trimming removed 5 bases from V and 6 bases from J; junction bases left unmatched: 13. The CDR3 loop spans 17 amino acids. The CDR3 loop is CASSYSLTGGGGNEQFF. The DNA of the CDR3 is TGTGCCAGCAGTTATTCCTTGACAGGGGGCGGGGGCAATGAGCAGTTCTTC.

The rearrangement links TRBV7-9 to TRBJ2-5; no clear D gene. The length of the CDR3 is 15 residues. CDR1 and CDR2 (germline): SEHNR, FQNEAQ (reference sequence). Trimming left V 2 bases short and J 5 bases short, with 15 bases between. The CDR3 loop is CASSLSSEGLETQYF. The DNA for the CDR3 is TGTGCCAGCAGCTTAAGTAGTGAAGGGTTGGAGACCCAGTACTTC.

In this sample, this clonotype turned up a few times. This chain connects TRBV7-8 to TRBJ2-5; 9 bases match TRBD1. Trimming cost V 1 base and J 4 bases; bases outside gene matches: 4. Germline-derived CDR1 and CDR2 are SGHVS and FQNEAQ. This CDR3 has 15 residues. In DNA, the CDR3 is TGTGCCAGCAGCTTAGTTGGACAGGGGCGAGAGACCCAGTACTTC. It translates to CASSLVGQGRETQYF.

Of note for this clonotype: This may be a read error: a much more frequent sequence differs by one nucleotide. The CDR3: CVSSYGGRNEQFF. CDR3 DNA: TGTGTCAGCAGTTACGGTGGTAGGAATGAGCAGTTCTTC. The chain couples TRBV6-2 or TRBV6-3 to TRBJ2-1, with D unresolved. This CDR3 has 13 amino acids. The germline gives CDR1 MNHEY, CDR2 SVGEGT.

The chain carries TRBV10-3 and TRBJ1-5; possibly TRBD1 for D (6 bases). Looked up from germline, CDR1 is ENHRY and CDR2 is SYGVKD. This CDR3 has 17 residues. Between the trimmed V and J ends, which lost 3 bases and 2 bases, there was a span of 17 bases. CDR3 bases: TGTGCCATCAGTGAATTGGGAGGGGCAGGGGGCAATCAGCCCCAGCATTTT. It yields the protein CAISELGGAGGNQPQHF.

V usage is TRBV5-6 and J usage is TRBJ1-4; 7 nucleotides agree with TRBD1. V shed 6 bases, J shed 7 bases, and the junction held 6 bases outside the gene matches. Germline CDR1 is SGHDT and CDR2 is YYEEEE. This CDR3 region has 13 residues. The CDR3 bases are TGTGCCAGCAACAGGGGTTTGGGTGAAAAACTGTTTTTT. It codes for CASNRGLGEKLFF.

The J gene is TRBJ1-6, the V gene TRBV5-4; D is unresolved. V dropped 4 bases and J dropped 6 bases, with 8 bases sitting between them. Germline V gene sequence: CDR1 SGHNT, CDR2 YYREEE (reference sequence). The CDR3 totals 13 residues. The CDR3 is CASSPGINSPLHF. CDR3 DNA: TGTGCCAGCAGCCCCGGGATTAATTCACCCCTCCACTTT.

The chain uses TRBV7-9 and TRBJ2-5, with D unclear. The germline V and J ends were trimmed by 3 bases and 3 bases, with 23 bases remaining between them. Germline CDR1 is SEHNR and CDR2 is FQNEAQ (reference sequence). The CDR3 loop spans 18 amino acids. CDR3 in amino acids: CASSFPITPKGTKETQYF. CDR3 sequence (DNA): TGTGCCAGCAGCTTCCCAATTACTCCTAAAGGCACTAAAGAGACCCAGTACTTC.

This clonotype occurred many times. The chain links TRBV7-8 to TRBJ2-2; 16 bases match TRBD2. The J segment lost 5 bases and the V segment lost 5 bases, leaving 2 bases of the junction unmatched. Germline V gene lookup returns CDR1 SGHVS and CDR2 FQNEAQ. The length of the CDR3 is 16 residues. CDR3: CASSGGLAGGTGELFF. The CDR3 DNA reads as TGTGCCAGCAGCGGGGGACTAGCGGGGGGGACCGGGGAGCTGTTTTTT.

The CDR3 is CASKGGGGNTEAFF. The CDR3 bases are TGTGCCAGCAAAGGGGGCGGGGGGAACACTGAAGCTTTCTTT. V and J are TRBV27 and TRBJ1-1; TRBD1 agrees at 7 bases. The CDR3 runs 14 residues. Germline CDR1 is MNHEY and CDR2 is SMNVEV (reference sequence). V was clipped by 7 bases and J by 1 base; unmatched bases: 6.

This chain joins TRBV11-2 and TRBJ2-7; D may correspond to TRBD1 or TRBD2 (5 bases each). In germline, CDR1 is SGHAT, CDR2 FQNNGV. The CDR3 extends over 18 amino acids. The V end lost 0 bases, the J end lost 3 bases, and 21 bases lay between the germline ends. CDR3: CASSLDRLRDEEDYEQYV. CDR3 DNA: TGTGCCAGCAGCTTAGATCGATTAAGGGACGAAGAGGACTACGAGCAGTACGTC.

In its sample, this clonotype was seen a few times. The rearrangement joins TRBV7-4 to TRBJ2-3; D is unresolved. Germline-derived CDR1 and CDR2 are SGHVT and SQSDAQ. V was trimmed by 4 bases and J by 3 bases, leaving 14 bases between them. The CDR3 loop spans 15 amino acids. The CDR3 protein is CASSSRWTLTDTQYF. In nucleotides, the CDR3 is TGTGCCAGCAGCTCCCGGTGGACCCTGACAGATACGCAGTATTTT.

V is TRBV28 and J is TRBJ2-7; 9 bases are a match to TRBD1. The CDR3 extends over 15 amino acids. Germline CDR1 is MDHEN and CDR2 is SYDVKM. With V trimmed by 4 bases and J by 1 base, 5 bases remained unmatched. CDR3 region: CASSSGTGRSYEQYV. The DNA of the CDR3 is TGTGCCAGCAGTTCCGGGACAGGGAGATCCTACGAGCAGTACGTC.

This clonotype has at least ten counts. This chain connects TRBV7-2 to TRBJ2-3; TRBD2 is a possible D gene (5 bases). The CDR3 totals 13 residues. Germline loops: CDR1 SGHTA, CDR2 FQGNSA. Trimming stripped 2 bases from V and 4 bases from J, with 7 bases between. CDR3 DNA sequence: TGTGCCAGCAGCTTAACTAGTCCAGATACGCAGTATTTT. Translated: CASSLTSPDTQYF.

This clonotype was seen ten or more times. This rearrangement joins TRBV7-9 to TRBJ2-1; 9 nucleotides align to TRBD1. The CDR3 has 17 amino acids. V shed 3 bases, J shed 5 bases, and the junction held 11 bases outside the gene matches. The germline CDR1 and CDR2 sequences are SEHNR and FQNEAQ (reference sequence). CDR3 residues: CASSFPRLGQGDNEQFF. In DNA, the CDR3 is TGTGCCAGCAGCTTCCCCCGACTGGGACAGGGCGACAATGAGCAGTTCTTC.

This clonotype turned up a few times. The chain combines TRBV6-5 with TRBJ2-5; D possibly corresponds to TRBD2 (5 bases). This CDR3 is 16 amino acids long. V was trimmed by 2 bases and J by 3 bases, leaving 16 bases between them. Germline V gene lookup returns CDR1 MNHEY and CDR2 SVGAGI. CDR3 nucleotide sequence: TGTGCCAGCAGTTACCCGGGCCCCGAGGGTGAAGAGACCCAGTACTTC. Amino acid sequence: CASSYPGPEGEETQYF.

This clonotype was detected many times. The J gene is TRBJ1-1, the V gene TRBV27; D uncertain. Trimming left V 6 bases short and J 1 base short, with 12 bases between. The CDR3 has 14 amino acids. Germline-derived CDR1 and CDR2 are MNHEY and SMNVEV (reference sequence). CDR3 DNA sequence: TGTGCCAGCAGCTTTGGTGCAGGGAACACTGAAGCTTTCTTT. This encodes CASSFGAGNTEAFF.

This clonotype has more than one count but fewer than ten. The CDR3 is CASSLSGQPNTEAFF. In DNA, the CDR3 is TGTGCCAGCAGCTTATCAGGACAGCCGAACACTGAAGCTTTCTTT. The rearrangement joins TRBV7-3 to TRBJ1-1, with D possibly matching TRBD1 (6 bases). This CDR3 comprises 15 residues. Trimming took 2 bases from V and 1 from J, leaving 11 bases between them. Germline V gene sequence: CDR1 SGHTA, CDR2 FQGTGA.

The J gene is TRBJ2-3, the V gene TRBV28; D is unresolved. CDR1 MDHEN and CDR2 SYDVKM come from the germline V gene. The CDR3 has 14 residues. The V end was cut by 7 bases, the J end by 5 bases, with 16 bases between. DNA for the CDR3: TGTGCCAGCACTTTGACCGGATACATAGATACGCAGTATTTT. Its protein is CASTLTGYIDTQYF.

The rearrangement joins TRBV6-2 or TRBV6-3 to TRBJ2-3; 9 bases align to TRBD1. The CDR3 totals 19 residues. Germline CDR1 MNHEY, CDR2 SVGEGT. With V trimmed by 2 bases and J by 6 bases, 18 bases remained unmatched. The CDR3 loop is CASSYPTIGTGRPVDTQYF. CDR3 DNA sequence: TGTGCCAGCAGTTACCCGACTATAGGGACAGGGAGGCCGGTGGATACGCAGTATTTT.

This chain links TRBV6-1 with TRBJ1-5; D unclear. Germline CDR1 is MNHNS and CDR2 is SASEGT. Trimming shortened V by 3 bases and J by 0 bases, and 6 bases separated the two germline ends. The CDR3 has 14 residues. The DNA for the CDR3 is TGTGCCAGCAGTGAGGGGTCTAGCAATCAGCCCCAGCATTTT. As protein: CASSEGSSNQPQHF.

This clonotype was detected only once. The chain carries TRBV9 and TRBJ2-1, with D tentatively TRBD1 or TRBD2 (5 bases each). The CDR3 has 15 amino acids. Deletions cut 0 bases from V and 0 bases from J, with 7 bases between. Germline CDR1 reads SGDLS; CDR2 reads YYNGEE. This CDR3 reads CASSVGGTSYNEQFF. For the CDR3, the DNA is TGTGCCAGCAGCGTAGGAGGGACCTCCTACAATGAGCAGTTCTTC. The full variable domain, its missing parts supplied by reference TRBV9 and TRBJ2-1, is DSGVTQTPKHLITATGQRVTLRCSPRSGDLSVYWYQQSLDQGLQFLIQYYNGEERAKGNILERFSAQQFPDLHSELNLSSLELGDSALYFCASSVGGTSYNEQFFGPGTRLTVL.

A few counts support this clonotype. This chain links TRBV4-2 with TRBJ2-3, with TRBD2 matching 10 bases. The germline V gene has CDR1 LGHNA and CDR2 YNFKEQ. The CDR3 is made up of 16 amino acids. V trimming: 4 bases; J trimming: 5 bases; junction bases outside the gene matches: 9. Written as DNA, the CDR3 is TGTGCCAGCAGCCCTAGAAGCGGGGGGGCTGGAGATACGCAGTATTTT. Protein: CASSPRSGGAGDTQYF.

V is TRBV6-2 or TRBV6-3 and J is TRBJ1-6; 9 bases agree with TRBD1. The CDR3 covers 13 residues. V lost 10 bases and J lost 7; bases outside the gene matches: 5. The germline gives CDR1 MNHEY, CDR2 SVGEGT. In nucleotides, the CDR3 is TGTGCCACCGGGACAGGGTGGAATTCACCCCTCCACTTT. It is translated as CATGTGWNSPLHF.

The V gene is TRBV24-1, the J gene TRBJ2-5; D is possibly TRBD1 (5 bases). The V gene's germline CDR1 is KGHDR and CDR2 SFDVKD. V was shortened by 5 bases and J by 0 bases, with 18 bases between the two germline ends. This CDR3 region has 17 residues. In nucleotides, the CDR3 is TGTGCCACCAGTGGCCCCCCAGGGTGGCAGGACCAAGAGACCCAGTACTTC. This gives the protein CATSGPPGWQDQETQYF.

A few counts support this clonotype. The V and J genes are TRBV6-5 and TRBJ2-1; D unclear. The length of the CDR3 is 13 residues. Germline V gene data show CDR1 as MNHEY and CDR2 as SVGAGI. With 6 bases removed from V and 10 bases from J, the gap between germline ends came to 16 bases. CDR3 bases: TGTGCCAGCAGACCCGGGCCAGCTTTGGAGCAGTTCTTC. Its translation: CASRPGPALEQFF.

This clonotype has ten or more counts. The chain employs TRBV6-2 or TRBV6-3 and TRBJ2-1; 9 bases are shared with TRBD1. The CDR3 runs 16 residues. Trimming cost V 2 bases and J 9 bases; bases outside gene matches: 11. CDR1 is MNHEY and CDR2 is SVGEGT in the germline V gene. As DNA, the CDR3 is TGTGCCAGCAGTTACGCGGGGACAGGGTACGGGGTTGAGCAGTTCTTC. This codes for CASSYAGTGYGVEQFF.

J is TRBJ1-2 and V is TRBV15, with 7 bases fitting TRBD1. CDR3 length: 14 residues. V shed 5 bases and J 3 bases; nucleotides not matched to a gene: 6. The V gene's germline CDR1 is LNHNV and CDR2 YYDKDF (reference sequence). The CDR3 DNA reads TGTGCCACCAGCGGGACAGTTAATTACTATGGCTACACCTTC. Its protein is CATSGTVNYYGYTF.

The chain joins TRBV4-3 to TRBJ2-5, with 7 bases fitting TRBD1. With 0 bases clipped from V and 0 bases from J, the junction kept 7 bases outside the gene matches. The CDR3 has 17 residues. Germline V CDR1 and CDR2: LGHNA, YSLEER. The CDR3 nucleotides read TGCGCCAGCAGCCAAGATTCGGGCAGGGGGTACCAAGAGACCCAGTACTTC. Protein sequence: CASSQDSGRGYQETQYF.

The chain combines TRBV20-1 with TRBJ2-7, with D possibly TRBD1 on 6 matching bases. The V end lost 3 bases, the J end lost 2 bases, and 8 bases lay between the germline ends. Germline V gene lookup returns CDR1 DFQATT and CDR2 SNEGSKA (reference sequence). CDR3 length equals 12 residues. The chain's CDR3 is CSARDSTYEQYV. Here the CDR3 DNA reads TGCAGTGCTAGGGACAGCACCTACGAGCAGTACGTC.

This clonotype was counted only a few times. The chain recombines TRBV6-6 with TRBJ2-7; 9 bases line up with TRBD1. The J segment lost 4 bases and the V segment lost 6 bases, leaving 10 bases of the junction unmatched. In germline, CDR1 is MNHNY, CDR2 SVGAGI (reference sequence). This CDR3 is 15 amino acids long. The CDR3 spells CASSVTGTGFYEQYV. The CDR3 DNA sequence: TGTGCCAGCAGCGTTACCGGGACAGGGTTTTACGAGCAGTACGTC.